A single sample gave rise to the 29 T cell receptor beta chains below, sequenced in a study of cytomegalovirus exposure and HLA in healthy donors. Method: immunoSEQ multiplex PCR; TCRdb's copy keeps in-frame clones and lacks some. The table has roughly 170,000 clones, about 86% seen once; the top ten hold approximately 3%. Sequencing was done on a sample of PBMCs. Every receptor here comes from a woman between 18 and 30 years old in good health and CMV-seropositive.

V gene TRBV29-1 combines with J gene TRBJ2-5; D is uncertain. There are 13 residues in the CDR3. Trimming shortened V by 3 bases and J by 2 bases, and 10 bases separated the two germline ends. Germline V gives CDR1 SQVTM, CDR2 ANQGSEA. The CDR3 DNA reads TGCAGCGTTGATGGCTGGAGACAAGAGACCCAGTACTTC. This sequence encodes CSVDGWRQETQYF.

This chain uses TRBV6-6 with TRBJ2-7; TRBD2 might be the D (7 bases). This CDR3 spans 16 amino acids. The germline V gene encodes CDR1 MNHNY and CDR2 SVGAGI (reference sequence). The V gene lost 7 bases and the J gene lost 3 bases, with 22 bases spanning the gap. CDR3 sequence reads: CASTEQPPGGGYEQYF. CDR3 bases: TGTGCCAGCACCGAACAACCCCCGGGGGGCGGCTACGAGCAGTACTTC.

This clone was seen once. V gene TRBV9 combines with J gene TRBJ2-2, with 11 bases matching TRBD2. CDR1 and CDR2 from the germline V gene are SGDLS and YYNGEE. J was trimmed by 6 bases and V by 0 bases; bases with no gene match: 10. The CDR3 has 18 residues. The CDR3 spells CASSVVSSGGVAPGELFF. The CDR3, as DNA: TGTGCCAGCAGCGTAGTTAGTAGCGGGGGGGTCGCTCCCGGGGAGCTGTTTTTT.

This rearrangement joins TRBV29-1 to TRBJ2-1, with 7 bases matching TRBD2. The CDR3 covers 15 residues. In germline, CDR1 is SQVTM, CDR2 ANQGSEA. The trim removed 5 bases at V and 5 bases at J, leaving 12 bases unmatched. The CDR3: CSVSAPGGGNNEQFF. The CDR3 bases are TGCAGCGTTTCAGCCCCTGGCGGGGGTAACAATGAGCAGTTCTTC.

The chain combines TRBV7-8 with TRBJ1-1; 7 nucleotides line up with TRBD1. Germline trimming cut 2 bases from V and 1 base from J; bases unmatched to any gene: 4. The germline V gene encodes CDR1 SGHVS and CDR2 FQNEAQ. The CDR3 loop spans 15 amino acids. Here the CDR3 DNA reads TGTGCCAGCAGCTTACTACAGGGGACGAACACTGAAGCTTTCTTT. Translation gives CASSLLQGTNTEAFF.

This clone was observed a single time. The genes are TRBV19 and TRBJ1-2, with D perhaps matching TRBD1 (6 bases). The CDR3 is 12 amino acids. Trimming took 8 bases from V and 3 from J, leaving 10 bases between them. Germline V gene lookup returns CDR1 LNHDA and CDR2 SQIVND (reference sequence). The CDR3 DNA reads TGTGCCAGTTTACAGGGAGACTATGGCTACACCTTC. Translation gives CASLQGDYGYTF.

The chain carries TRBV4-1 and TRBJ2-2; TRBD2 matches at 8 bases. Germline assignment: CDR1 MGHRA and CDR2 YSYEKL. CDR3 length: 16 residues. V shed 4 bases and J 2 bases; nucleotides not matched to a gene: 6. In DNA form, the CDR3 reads TGCGCCAGCAGCCCCGGCGGGGGGCCAAACACCGGGGAGCTGTTTTTT. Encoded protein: CASSPGGGPNTGELFF.

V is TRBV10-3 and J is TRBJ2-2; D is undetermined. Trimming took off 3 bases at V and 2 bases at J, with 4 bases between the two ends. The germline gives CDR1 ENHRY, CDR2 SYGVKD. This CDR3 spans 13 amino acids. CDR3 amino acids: CAISESNTGELFF. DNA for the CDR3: TGTGCCATCAGTGAATCAAACACCGGGGAGCTGTTTTTT.

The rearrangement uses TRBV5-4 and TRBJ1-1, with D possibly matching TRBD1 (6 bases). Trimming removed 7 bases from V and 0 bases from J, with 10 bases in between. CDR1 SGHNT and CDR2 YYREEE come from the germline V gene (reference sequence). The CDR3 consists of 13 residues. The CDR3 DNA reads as TGTGCCAGCCGAGCAGGGGTGAACACTGAAGCTTTCTTT. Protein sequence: CASRAGVNTEAFF.

The CDR3 DNA sequence: TGTGCCAGCACCCCCGGGGGACCTGGAAACACCATATATTTT. It encodes CASTPGGPGNTIYF. The genes are TRBV9 and TRBJ1-3; possibly TRBD1 for D (5 bases). V lost 6 bases and J 2 bases, leaving 12 bases between the germline ends. This CDR3 spans 14 amino acids. The V gene's germline CDR1 is SGDLS and CDR2 YYNGEE.

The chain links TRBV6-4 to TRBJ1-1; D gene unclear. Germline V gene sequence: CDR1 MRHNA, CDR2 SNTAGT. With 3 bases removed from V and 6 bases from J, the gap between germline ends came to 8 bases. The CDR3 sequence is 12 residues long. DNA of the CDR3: TGTGCCAGCAGTGAAGGCGGGTCTGAAGCTTTCTTT. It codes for CASSEGGSEAFF.

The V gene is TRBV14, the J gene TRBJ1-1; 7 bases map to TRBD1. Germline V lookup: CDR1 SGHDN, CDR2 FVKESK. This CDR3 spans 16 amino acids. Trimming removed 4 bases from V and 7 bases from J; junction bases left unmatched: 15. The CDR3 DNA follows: TGTGCCAGCAGCCCAAGCGGACAGGCTCGGTTCGGTGAAGCTTTCTTT. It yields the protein CASSPSGQARFGEAFF.

The CDR3: CAIRLTGRHEQYF. Here the CDR3 DNA reads TGTGCCATCAGGCTGACAGGGAGGCACGAGCAGTACTTC. This chain joins TRBV10-3 and TRBJ2-7; tentatively, D is TRBD1 (7 bases). The CDR3 totals 13 residues. V lost 6 bases, J lost 5 bases, and 14 bases lay in between. Germline loops: CDR1 ENHRY, CDR2 SYGVKD.

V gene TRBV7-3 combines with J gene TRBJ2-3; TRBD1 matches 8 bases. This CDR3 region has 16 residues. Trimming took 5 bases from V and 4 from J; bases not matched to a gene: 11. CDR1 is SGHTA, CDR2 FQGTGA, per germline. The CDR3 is CASSPGGQGWADTQYF. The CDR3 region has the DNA TGTGCCAGCAGCCCAGGTGGACAGGGCTGGGCAGATACGCAGTATTTT.

In DNA form, the CDR3 reads TGTGCCAGCAGTTACCGACCTAGCGGGGGTAGAGGTGAGCAGTTCTTC. The encoded protein is CASSYRPSGGRGEQFF. The V gene is TRBV6-5, the J gene TRBJ2-1, with 10 bases aligning to TRBD2. CDR1 and CDR2 (germline): MNHEY, SVGAGI. Trimming removed 2 bases from V and 9 bases from J; junction bases left unmatched: 10. The CDR3 extends over 16 amino acids.

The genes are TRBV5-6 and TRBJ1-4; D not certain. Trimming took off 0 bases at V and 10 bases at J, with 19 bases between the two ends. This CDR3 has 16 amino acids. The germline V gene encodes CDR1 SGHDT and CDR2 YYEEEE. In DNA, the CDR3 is TGTGCCAGCAGCTTGGGAGGACTCAAAAGCGTTGCAAAACTGTTTTTT. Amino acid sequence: CASSLGGLKSVAKLFF.

This CDR3 is CASSIGGNEAFF. DNA of the CDR3: TGTGCCAGTAGTATAGGCGGGAATGAAGCTTTCTTT. V usage is TRBV19 and J usage is TRBJ1-1; D is undetermined. This CDR3 contains 12 residues. The ends were cut back, 1 base at V and 7 bases at J, with 7 bases in the middle. Germline values: CDR1 LNHDA, CDR2 SQIVND (reference sequence).

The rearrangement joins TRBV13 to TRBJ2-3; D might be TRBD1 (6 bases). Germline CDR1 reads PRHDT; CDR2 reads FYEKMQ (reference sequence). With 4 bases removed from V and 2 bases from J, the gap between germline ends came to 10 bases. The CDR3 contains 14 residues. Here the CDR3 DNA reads TGTGCCAGCAGCTCTGACAGGCACACAGATACGCAGTATTTT. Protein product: CASSSDRHTDTQYF.

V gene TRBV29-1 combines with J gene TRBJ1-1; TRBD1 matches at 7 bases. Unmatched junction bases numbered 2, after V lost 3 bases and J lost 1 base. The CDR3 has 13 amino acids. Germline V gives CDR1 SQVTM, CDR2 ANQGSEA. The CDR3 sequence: CSVEDRKNTEAFF. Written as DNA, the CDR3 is TGCAGCGTTGAGGACAGGAAGAACACTGAAGCTTTCTTT.

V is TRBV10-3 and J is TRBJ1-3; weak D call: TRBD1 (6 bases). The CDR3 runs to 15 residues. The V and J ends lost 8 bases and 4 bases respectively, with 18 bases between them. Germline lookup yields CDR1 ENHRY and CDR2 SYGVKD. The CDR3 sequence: CAILPTGTPGNTIYF. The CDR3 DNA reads TGTGCCATCCTCCCCACCGGGACACCAGGAAACACCATATATTTT.

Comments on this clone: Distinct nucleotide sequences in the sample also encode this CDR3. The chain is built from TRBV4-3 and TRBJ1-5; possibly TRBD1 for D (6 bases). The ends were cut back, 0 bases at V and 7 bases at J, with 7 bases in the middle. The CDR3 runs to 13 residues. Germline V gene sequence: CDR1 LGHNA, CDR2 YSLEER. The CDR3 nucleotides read TGCGCCAGCAGCCAAGATAGGGGGCAGCCCCAGCATTTT. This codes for CASSQDRGQPQHF.

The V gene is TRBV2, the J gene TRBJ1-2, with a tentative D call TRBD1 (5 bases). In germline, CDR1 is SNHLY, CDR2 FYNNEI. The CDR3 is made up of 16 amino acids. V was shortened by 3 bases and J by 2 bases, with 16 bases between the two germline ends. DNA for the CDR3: TGTGCCAGCAGTGACCCTAGTCAGAAGGGGAACTATGGCTACACCTTC. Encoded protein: CASSDPSQKGNYGYTF.

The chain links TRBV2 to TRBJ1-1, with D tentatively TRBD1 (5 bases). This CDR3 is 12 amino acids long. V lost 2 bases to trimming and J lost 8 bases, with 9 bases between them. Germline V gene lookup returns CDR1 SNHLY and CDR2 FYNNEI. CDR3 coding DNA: TGTGCCAGCAGTGAACTTTGGACAGAAGCTTTCTTT. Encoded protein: CASSELWTEAFF.

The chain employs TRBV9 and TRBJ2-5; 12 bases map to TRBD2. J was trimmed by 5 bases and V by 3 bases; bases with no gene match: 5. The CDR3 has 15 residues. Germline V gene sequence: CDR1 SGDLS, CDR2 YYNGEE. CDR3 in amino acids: CASSASGGAWETQYF. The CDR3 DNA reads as TGTGCCAGCAGCGCTAGCGGGGGGGCCTGGGAGACCCAGTACTTC.

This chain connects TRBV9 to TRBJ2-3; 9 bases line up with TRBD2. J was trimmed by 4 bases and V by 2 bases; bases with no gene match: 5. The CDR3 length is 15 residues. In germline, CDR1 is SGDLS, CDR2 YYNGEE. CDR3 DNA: TGTGCCAGCAGCGTTATGGCGGGGGGGGCAGATACGCAGTATTTT. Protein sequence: CASSVMAGGADTQYF. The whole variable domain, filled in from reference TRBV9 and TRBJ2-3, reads DSGVTQTPKHLITATGQRVTLRCSPRSGDLSVYWYQQSLDQGLQFLIQYYNGEERAKGNILERFSAQQFPDLHSELNLSSLELGDSALYFCASSVMAGGADTQYFGPGTRLTVL.

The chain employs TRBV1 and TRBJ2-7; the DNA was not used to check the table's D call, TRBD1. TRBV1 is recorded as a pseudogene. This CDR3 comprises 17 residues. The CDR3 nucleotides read TGCACCAGCAGCCAAGGGCCAACAGGGGAGTCGACCTACGAGCAGTACTTC. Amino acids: CTSSQGPTGESTYEQYF.

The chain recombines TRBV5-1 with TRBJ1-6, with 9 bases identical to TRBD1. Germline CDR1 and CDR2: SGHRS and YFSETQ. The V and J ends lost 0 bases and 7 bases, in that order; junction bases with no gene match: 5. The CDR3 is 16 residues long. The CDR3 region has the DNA TGCGCCAGCAGCTTGGAGGGTGGACAGGGGAATTCACCCCTCCACTTT. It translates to CASSLEGGQGNSPLHF.

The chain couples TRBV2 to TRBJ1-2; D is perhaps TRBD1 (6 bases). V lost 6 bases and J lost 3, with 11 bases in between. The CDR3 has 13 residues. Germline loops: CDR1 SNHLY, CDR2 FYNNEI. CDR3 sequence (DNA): TGTGCCAGCAGAGCAGGGGTGGACTATGGCTACACCTTC. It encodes CASRAGVDYGYTF.

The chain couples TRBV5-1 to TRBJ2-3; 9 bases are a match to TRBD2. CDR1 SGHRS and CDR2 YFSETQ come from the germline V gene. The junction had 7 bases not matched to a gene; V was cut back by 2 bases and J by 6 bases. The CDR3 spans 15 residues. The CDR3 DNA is TGCGCCAGCAGCTTCCCTAGCGGGGTTCCGGATACGCAGTATTTT. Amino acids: CASSFPSGVPDTQYF.